The 24 T cell receptor beta chains given below trace back to one sample, sequenced in a study of OX40 agonist ivuxolimab in advanced cancers. Sequencing was performed with immunoSEQ multiplex PCR; in TCRdb, only in-frame clones are kept and a portion is missing. The sample includes approximately 77,000 clones, 70% to 85% of them seen just once. The sample was CD4+ or CD8+ T cells sorted from blood, taken in a trial of the OX40 agonist ivuxolimab. Receptors originate from an adult with an advanced solid tumor such as melanoma, head and neck, liver or kidney cancer.

The rearrangement uses TRBV6-1 and TRBJ2-7; TRBD1 agrees at 8 bases. Germline values: CDR1 MNHNS, CDR2 SASEGT. V was clipped by 7 bases and J by 2 bases; unmatched bases: 7. CDR3 length equals 14 residues. CDR3 sequence reads: CASISGQGTYEQYF. DNA for the CDR3: TGTGCCAGCATTAGCGGACAGGGAACCTACGAGCAGTACTTC.

The chain recombines TRBV5-1 with TRBJ2-3, with TRBD1 matching over 9 bases. There are 16 residues in the CDR3. The V and J ends lost 4 bases and 4 bases, in that order; junction bases with no gene match: 10. Germline V gives CDR1 SGHRS, CDR2 YFSETQ. This chain's CDR3 is CASSPLTGGNADTQYF. CDR3 coding DNA: TGCGCCAGCAGCCCTTTGACAGGGGGGAACGCAGATACGCAGTATTTT.

This clone was observed a handful of times. The chain is built from TRBV2 and TRBJ2-7, with D maybe TRBD1 (6 bases). This CDR3 region has 16 residues. Germline-derived CDR1 and CDR2 are SNHLY and FYNNEI. Trimming took 6 bases from V and 1 from J, leaving 19 bases between them. The CDR3 sequence is CASRESQGIGSYEQYF. The CDR3 nucleotides read TGTGCCAGCAGGGAAAGTCAGGGGATTGGGTCCTACGAGCAGTACTTC.

The chain is built from TRBV18 and TRBJ1-2; D is possibly TRBD1 (5 bases). The CDR3 contains 15 residues. Germline values: CDR1 KGHSH, CDR2 LQKENI. V lost 1 base and J 6 bases, leaving 15 bases between the germline ends. This CDR3 reads CASSPQAGREDGYTF. Written as DNA, the CDR3 is TGTGCCAGCTCACCACAGGCAGGGAGGGAGGATGGCTACACCTTC.

The rearrangement joins TRBV9 to TRBJ2-1; tentatively, D is TRBD1 or TRBD2 (6 bases each). From germline, CDR1 is SGDLS and CDR2 YYNGEE. V was pared by 0 bases and J by 3 bases, with 13 bases between. The CDR3 has 16 residues. CDR3 coding DNA: TGTGCCAGCAGCGTAGCCCGGAGGGGGGTCTACAATGAGCAGTTCTTC. Encoded protein: CASSVARRGVYNEQFF.

The chain's CDR3 is CASGSTGIETQYF. The DNA of the CDR3 is TGTGCCAGCGGATCGACAGGGATAGAGACCCAGTACTTC. The V call is TRBV5-4, the J call TRBJ2-5, with 7 bases that match TRBD1. Unmatched junction bases numbered 7, after V lost 7 bases and J lost 4 bases. The CDR3 extends over 13 amino acids. CDR1 and CDR2 from the germline V gene are SGHNT and YYREEE (reference sequence).

V and J are TRBV10-3 and TRBJ2-7, with 7 bases that match TRBD1. This CDR3 comprises 14 residues. Germline CDR1 reads ENHRY; CDR2 reads SYGVKD. V lost 6 bases to trimming and J lost 3 bases; unmatched junction nucleotides: 8. The CDR3 loop reads CAIRATRDSYEQYF. CDR3 coding DNA: TGTGCCATCAGGGCCACCCGGGACAGCTACGAGCAGTACTTC.

V is TRBV9 and J is TRBJ1-2, with D unclear. The V end lost 3 bases, the J end lost 4 bases, and 22 bases lay between the germline ends. CDR3 length equals 17 residues. CDR1 is SGDLS, CDR2 YYNGEE, per germline. CDR3 nucleotide sequence: TGTGCCAGCAGCGCTCTCTACCGTCCGAACCCAGGCTATGGCTACACCTTC. Translating gives CASSALYRPNPGYGYTF.

The rearrangement uses TRBV5-8 and TRBJ2-1, with TRBD1 matching over 9 bases. Germline V gene sequence: CDR1 SGHTS, CDR2 YDEGEE. The junction had 5 bases not matched to a gene; V was cut back by 4 bases and J by 3 bases. This CDR3 is built from 15 residues. CDR3 nucleotides: TGTGCCAGCAGCGCCGGGACAGGGTTCTACAATGAGCAGTTCTTC. It is translated as CASSAGTGFYNEQFF.

The V call is TRBV19, the J call TRBJ2-6; D unresolved. The CDR3 runs to 16 residues. CDR1 is LNHDA and CDR2 is SQIVND in the germline V gene (reference sequence). V was cut by 2 bases and J by 3 bases, with 11 bases left in between. CDR3 in DNA: TGTGCCAGTAGTATACTAGGTGTAGGTGGGGCCAACGTCCTGACTTTC. It specifies CASSILGVGGANVLTF.

The rearrangement links TRBV10-3 to TRBJ1-6; tentative D call: TRBD1 (6 bases). Germline CDR1 and CDR2: ENHRY and SYGVKD. V was pared by 4 bases and J by 7 bases, with 11 bases between. The CDR3 is made up of 14 amino acids. The CDR3 DNA reads as TGTGCCATCAGTGGGTCCACAGGGAATTCACCCCTCCACTTT. Protein product: CAISGSTGNSPLHF.

V usage is TRBV10-3 and J usage is TRBJ2-7, with D unresolved. With 3 bases removed from V and 2 bases from J, the gap between germline ends came to 5 bases. The CDR3 runs to 12 residues. The germline CDR1 and CDR2 sequences are ENHRY and SYGVKD. CDR3 DNA: TGTGCCATCAGTGATCATCCCTACGAGCAGTACTTC. Translation: CAISDHPYEQYF.

The V and J genes are TRBV5-1 and TRBJ2-7; the D gene is possibly TRBD1 (6 bases). The length of the CDR3 is 15 residues. Trimming removed 4 bases from V and 3 bases from J, with 17 bases in between. Per germline, CDR1 SGHRS and CDR2 YFSETQ. In nucleotides, the CDR3 is TGCGCCAGCAGCCCGACCCCAACAGGGATCTACGAGCAGTACTTC. Amino acid sequence: CASSPTPTGIYEQYF.

The chain links TRBV28 to TRBJ2-1; 7 bases match TRBD1. The CDR3 has 15 amino acids. The germline V gene has CDR1 MDHEN and CDR2 SYDVKM. V gave up 6 bases and J gave up 8 bases; unmatched junction bases: 13. CDR3 region: CASRPTGNGGYEQFF. The CDR3 nucleotides are TGTGCCAGCAGACCGACAGGGAATGGGGGATATGAGCAGTTCTTC.

This clone was observed once. This rearrangement joins TRBV5-8 to TRBJ1-2; D perhaps matches TRBD1 (5 bases). Trimming pared 2 bases from V and 2 bases from J, leaving 13 bases between. This CDR3 is built from 15 residues. CDR1 is SGHTS, CDR2 YDEGEE, per germline. The CDR3 DNA reads as TGTGCCAGCAGCTTAGGGGCAGGAGCGAACTATGGCTACACCTTC. It is translated as CASSLGAGANYGYTF.

V usage is TRBV30 and J usage is TRBJ1-2; D remains ambiguous. The germline V gene has CDR1 GTSNPN and CDR2 SVGIG (reference sequence). V was pared by 0 bases and J by 10 bases, with 18 bases between. The CDR3 totals 14 residues. The CDR3 sequence: CAWSVGRKGSAYTF. In nucleotides, the CDR3 is TGTGCCTGGAGTGTAGGCAGGAAAGGTAGTGCCTACACCTTC.

The chain employs TRBV18 and TRBJ1-2, with TRBD1 matching 11 bases. The CDR3 has 15 amino acids. V shed 3 bases and J 7 bases; nucleotides not matched to a gene: 7. The germline CDR1 and CDR2 sequences are KGHSH and LQKENI. CDR3 in amino acids: CASSPPGQGGVGYTF. The CDR3 DNA sequence: TGTGCCAGCTCACCCCCGGGACAGGGGGGGGTTGGCTACACCTTC.

This chain joins TRBV18 and TRBJ1-6; D gene ambiguous. V lost 0 bases and J 11 bases, leaving 11 bases between the germline ends. This CDR3 has 14 residues. From germline, CDR1 is KGHSH and CDR2 LQKENI. CDR3 coding DNA: TGTGCCAGCTCACCACCTATCGTCGGCGCACCCCTCCACTTT. The encoded protein is CASSPPIVGAPLHF.

J is TRBJ1-4 and V is TRBV30; possible D gene TRBD1, 5 bases. Germline CDR1 reads GTSNPN; CDR2 reads SVGIG (reference sequence). Between the trimmed V and J ends, which lost 4 bases and 1 base, there was a span of 7 bases. The CDR3 sequence is 13 residues long. CDR3 in amino acids: CAWNQGTNEKLFF. In DNA form, the CDR3 reads TGTGCCTGGAACCAGGGAACTAATGAAAAACTGTTTTTT. Drawing the rest from reference TRBV30 and TRBJ1-4, the complete variable domain is SQTIHQWPATLVQPVGSPLSLECTVEGTSNPNLYWYRQAAGRGLQLLFYSVGIGQISSEVPQNLSASRPQDRQFILSSKKLLLSDSGFYLCAWNQGTNEKLFFGSGTQLSVL.

The chain joins TRBV5-4 to TRBJ2-7; D tentatively fits TRBD1 or TRBD2 (5 bases each). Per the germline V gene, CDR1 is SGHNT and CDR2 is YYREEE (reference sequence). V was shortened by 4 bases and J by 4 bases, with 15 bases between the two germline ends. This CDR3 is 14 amino acids long. CDR3 sequence: CASSKGTDLYEQYF. CDR3 coding DNA: TGTGCCAGCAGCAAAGGGACGGATCTTTACGAGCAGTACTTC.

The chain couples TRBV2 to TRBJ2-7, with 7 positions matching TRBD1. Germline CDR1 and CDR2: SNHLY and FYNNEI. J was trimmed by 2 bases and V by 7 bases; bases with no gene match: 8. This CDR3 region has 14 residues. The CDR3 nucleotides are TGTGCCAGCAAGAAGGGACAGCACACCTACGAGCAGTACTTC. The encoded protein is CASKKGQHTYEQYF.

The chain uses TRBV18 and TRBJ2-5; 8 bases agree with TRBD1. The CDR3 runs 15 residues. The J segment lost 5 bases and the V segment lost 1 base, leaving 6 bases of the junction unmatched. Germline-derived CDR1 and CDR2 are KGHSH and LQKENI. The CDR3 loop reads CASSPRQGASETQYF. DNA for the CDR3: TGTGCCAGCTCACCACGGCAGGGGGCATCTGAGACCCAGTACTTC.

The gene calls are TRBV5-1 and TRBJ1-4; D call uncertain. Between the trimmed V and J ends, which lost 4 bases and 6 bases, there was a span of 10 bases. The CDR3 consists of 13 residues. Germline assignment: CDR1 SGHRS and CDR2 YFSETQ. The CDR3 spells CASSLRGDEKLFF. The CDR3 DNA is TGCGCCAGCAGCCTACGCGGGGATGAAAAACTGTTTTTT.

This chain uses TRBV18 with TRBJ2-3; the match to TRBD2 covers 7 bases. J was trimmed by 0 bases and V by 3 bases; bases with no gene match: 9. This CDR3 comprises 17 residues. Germline loops: CDR1 KGHSH, CDR2 LQKENI. In DNA form, the CDR3 reads TGTGCCAGCTCACCGGGGCAGGGAGCGGGGAGCACAGATACGCAGTATTTT. As protein: CASSPGQGAGSTDTQYF. The entire variable domain, with the rest obtained from reference TRBV18 and TRBJ2-3, is as follows: NAGVMQNPRHLVRRRGQEARLRCSPMKGHSHVYWYRQLPEEGLKFMVYLQKENIIDESGMPKERFSAEFPKEGPSILRIQQVVRGDSAAYFCASSPGQGAGSTDTQYFGPGTRLTVL.